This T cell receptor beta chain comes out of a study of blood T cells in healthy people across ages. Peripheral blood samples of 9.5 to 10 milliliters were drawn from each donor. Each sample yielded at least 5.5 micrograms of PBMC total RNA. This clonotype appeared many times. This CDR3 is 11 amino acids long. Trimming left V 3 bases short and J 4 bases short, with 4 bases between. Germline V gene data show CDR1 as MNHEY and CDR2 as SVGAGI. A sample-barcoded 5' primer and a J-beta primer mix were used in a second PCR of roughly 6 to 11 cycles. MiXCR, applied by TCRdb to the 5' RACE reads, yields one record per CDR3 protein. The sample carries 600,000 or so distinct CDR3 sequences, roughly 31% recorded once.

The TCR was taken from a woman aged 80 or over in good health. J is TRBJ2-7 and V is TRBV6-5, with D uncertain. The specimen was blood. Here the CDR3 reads CASSYRYEQYF. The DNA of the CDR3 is TGTGCCAGCAGTTATCGGTACGAGCAGTACTTC.